These T cell receptor beta chains were read from a single sample in a study of OX40 agonist ivuxolimab in advanced cancers. Sequencing used immunoSEQ multiplex PCR; TCRdb keeps in-frame clones, though not all of them. The sample consists of 50,000 to 65,000 clones, over 90% of them appearing once. The sequenced sample was CD4+ or CD8+ T cells sorted from blood, obtained in a trial of the OX40 agonist ivuxolimab. The origin of the receptors is an adult with an advanced solid tumor such as melanoma, head and neck, liver or kidney cancer. The CDR3 runs from the conserved cysteine through the conserved F or W. A D gene is named only where the DNA matches it firmly. Size tells how often a clone was seen (once, few, many) or the class of an expanded clone, and some rows leave it out.

TRBV6-5	TRBD1	TRBJ2-7	.	CASSYKGASEQYF	TGTGCCAGCAGTTACAAGGGGGCTAGCGAGCAGTACTTC
TRBV5-4	.	TRBJ2-7	.	CASSTYDIDYEQYF	TGTGCCAGCAGCACCTACGACATCGACTACGAGCAGTACTTC
TRBV19	.	TRBJ2-7	.	CASSIAGDYEQYF	TGTGCCAGTAGTATCGCCGGGGACTACGAGCAGTACTTC
TRBV15	.	TRBJ1-2	few	CATSREAGRIYGYTF	TGTGCCACCAGCAGAGAAGCAGGGCGAATCTATGGCTACACCTTC
TRBV2	TRBD1	TRBJ1-3	.	CATINRGQGSGNTIYF	TGTGCCACGATAAACAGAGGACAGGGCTCTGGAAACACCATATATTTT
TRBV18	TRBD1	TRBJ2-5	.	CASSPEGQGGLETQYF	TGTGCCAGCTCACCTGAGGGACAGGGAGGTTTGGAGACCCAGTACTTC
TRBV11-2	TRBD1	TRBJ2-7	once	CASSDREVGYEQYF	TGTGCCAGCAGCGACAGGGAAGTAGGCTACGAGCAGTACTTC
TRBV13	TRBD1	TRBJ1-1	once	CASSAGTGGTEAFF	TGTGCCAGCAGCGCAGGGACAGGGGGCACTGAAGCTTTCTTT
TRBV5-6	TRBD1	TRBJ2-5	once	CASSFGQGGETQYF	TGTGCCAGCAGCTTTGGACAGGGCGGGGAGACCCAGTACTTC
TRBV6-5	TRBD1	TRBJ2-5	once	CASSATGGQETQYF	TGTGCCAGCAGTGCTACAGGGGGCCAAGAGACCCAGTACTTC
TRBV12-5	.	TRBJ2-3	once	CASGMGDTQYF	TGTGCTAGTGGGATGGGAGATACGCAGTATTTT
TRBV5-6	TRBD2	TRBJ2-1	.	CASSLTGLASFTYNEQFF	TGTGCCAGCAGCTTAACGGGACTAGCATCATTCACCTACAATGAGCAGTTCTTC
TRBV9	TRBD2	TRBJ2-1	.	CASSVGGLGNEQFF	TGTGCCAGCAGCGTAGGGGGACTAGGGAATGAGCAGTTCTTC
TRBV4-1	TRBD1	TRBJ2-2	once	CASSHPRDPDRGLTGELFF	TGCGCCAGCAGCCACCCCCGGGACCCGGACAGGGGGCTCACCGGGGAGCTGTTTTTT
TRBV7-9	.	TRBJ2-7	.	CASRDINTYEQYF	TGTGCCAGCAGGGACATCAACACCTACGAGCAGTACTTC
TRBV5-4	.	TRBJ1-4	.	CASSFWGGGEKLFF	TGTGCCAGCAGCTTTTGGGGTGGGGGTGAAAAACTGTTTTTT
TRBV11-3	TRBD1	TRBJ2-1	.	CASSLGTGWEQFF	TGTGCCAGCAGCTTAGGGACAGGATGGGAGCAGTTCTTC
TRBV2	TRBD2	TRBJ2-7	.	CASRYNGGTYEQYF	TGTGCCAGCAGGTATAACGGGGGGACCTACGAGCAGTACTTC
TRBV4-1	.	TRBJ1-6	.	CASSQVFDNSPLHF	TGCGCCAGCAGCCAAGTTTTCGATAATTCACCCCTCCACTTT
TRBV7-3	.	TRBJ1-1	.	CASSYTGLTEAFF	TGTGCCAGCAGCTACACAGGGTTAACTGAAGCTTTCTTT
TRBV10-2	.	TRBJ1-2	.	CASSGAVRGGYTF	TGCGCCAGCAGCGGAGCGGTTAGGGGCGGCTACACCTTC
TRBV27	.	TRBJ2-7	.	CASSLSPEYEQYF	TGTGCCAGCAGTTTATCCCCAGAATACGAGCAGTACTTC
TRBV7-9	TRBD2	TRBJ2-3	.	CASSPSREADTQYF	TGTGCCAGCAGCCCGTCCCGGGAGGCAGATACGCAGTATTTT
TRBV7-9	TRBD1	TRBJ1-1	.	CASSRPSDRGRTEAFF	TGTGCCAGCAGCCGCCCATCGGACAGGGGGCGGACTGAAGCTTTCTTT
TRBV2	.	TRBJ2-3	.	CATRTGTTDTQYF	TGTGCCACTAGGACGGGGACCACAGATACGCAGTATTTT
TRBV10-2	TRBD1	TRBJ2-7	.	CASGERGDRWAYEQYF	TGCGCCAGCGGTGAGAGGGGGGACAGGTGGGCCTACGAGCAGTACTTC
TRBV7-9	TRBD2	TRBJ2-7	.	CASSPSAGARAYEQYF	TGTGCCAGCAGCCCGTCGGCGGGAGCTCGGGCCTACGAGCAGTACTTC
TRBV6-6	.	TRBJ2-7	.	CASSYATPFGEQYF	TGTGCCAGCAGTTACGCTACCCCCTTTGGCGAGCAGTACTTC
TRBV2	.	TRBJ1-2	few	CARRRDYGYTF	TGTGCCAGGCGGAGGGACTATGGCTACACCTTC
TRBV6-5	TRBD2	TRBJ2-1	once	CASSRLAGVNEQFF	TGTGCCAGCAGTAGACTAGCGGGGGTCAATGAGCAGTTCTTC
TRBV6-6	.	TRBJ2-3	.	CASTHGDTQYF	TGTGCCAGCACCCACGGGGATACGCAGTATTTT
TRBV4-2	.	TRBJ1-2	.	CASSQEYNYGYTF	TGTGCCAGCAGCCAAGAATACAACTATGGCTACACCTTC
TRBV7-7	TRBD1	TRBJ2-1	.	CASSLARQGAVFQKSSYNEQFF	TGTGCCAGCAGCTTAGCCCGACAGGGGGCCGTCTTTCAAAAGAGCTCCTACAATGAGCAGTTCTTC
TRBV7-3	TRBD1	TRBJ1-2	.	CASSLTGGGDNYGYTF	TGTGCCAGCAGCTTAACGGGAGGGGGCGATAACTATGGCTACACCTTC
TRBV4-1	.	TRBJ1-3	.	CASSQESWSSGNTIYF	TGCGCCAGCAGCCAAGAATCCTGGTCCTCTGGAAACACCATATATTTT
TRBV7-8	.	TRBJ2-3	.	CASSLARDTQYF	TGTGCCAGCAGCTTAGCGCGGGATACGCAGTATTTT
TRBV19	.	TRBJ2-7	.	CASSIYGGSSYEQYF	TGTGCCAGTAGTATCTATGGGGGAAGCTCCTACGAGCAGTACTTC
TRBV4-3	.	TRBJ2-7	.	CASSQEPALSSAWYEQYF	TGCGCCAGCAGCCAAGAGCCCGCCCTCTCTAGCGCGTGGTACGAGCAGTACTTC
TRBV27	TRBD1	TRBJ2-7	.	CASSWGTDYEQYF	TGTGCCAGCAGCTGGGGGACAGATTACGAGCAGTACTTC
TRBV10-3	.	TRBJ2-7	.	CAISDPWGQGDEQYF	TGTGCCATCAGTGATCCTTGGGGGCAGGGTGACGAGCAGTACTTC
TRBV4-1	.	TRBJ1-3	.	CASSQDRTDSGNTIYF	TGCGCCAGCAGCCAAGATCGGACAGATTCTGGAAACACCATATATTTT
TRBV19	.	TRBJ1-1	.	CASSIAQGMNTEAFF	TGTGCCAGTAGTATAGCCCAGGGAATGAACACTGAAGCTTTCTTT
TRBV9	TRBD1	TRBJ1-2	.	CASSVATTGNYGYTF	TGTGCCAGCAGCGTAGCTACGACAGGGAACTATGGCTACACCTTC
TRBV19	.	TRBJ1-1	once	CASSIVEGNTEAFF	TGTGCCAGTAGTATAGTAGAGGGGAACACTGAAGCTTTCTTT
TRBV12-5	TRBD1	TRBJ1-5	.	CASGTGLDQPQHF	TGTGCTAGTGGGACAGGGTTGGATCAGCCCCAGCATTTT
TRBV6-5	.	TRBJ1-1	.	CASSYALGNTEAFF	TGTGCCAGCAGTTACGCGCTGGGGAACACTGAAGCTTTCTTT
TRBV4-1	TRBD2	TRBJ2-7	.	CASSQGLAVYEQYF	TGCGCCAGCAGCCAAGGACTAGCGGTTTACGAGCAGTACTTC
TRBV19	.	TRBJ2-7	.	CASSIAPSSYEQYF	TGTGCCAGTAGTATCGCACCGAGCTCCTACGAGCAGTACTTC
TRBV4-3	.	TRBJ2-1	.	CASSQVLYNEQFF	TGCGCCAGCAGCCAAGTCCTCTACAATGAGCAGTTCTTC
TRBV5-1	.	TRBJ2-7	.	CASSLLGNYEQYF	TGCGCCAGCAGCTTGTTAGGCAACTACGAGCAGTACTTC
TRBV5-6	.	TRBJ1-1	.	CASSPERDRRNTEAFF	TGTGCCAGCAGCCCAGAACGGGACCGCCGAAACACTGAAGCTTTCTTT
TRBV27	TRBD2	TRBJ2-1	.	CASSPGTSGGYNEQFF	TGTGCCAGCAGTCCCGGGACTAGCGGGGGCTACAATGAGCAGTTCTTC
TRBV11-3	.	TRBJ1-1	.	CASSGGLNTEAFF	TGTGCCAGCAGCGGGGGGCTGAACACTGAAGCTTTCTTT
TRBV11-1	.	TRBJ2-5	.	CASTPGAQETQYF	TGTGCCAGTACCCCAGGGGCCCAGGAGACCCAGTACTTC
TRBV7-9	TRBD1	TRBJ2-7	.	CASSHSRDRTFYEQYF	TGTGCCAGCAGTCACTCGAGGGACAGGACCTTCTACGAGCAGTACTTC
TRBV9	.	TRBJ2-6	.	CASSPDGANVLTF	TGTGCCAGCAGCCCCGATGGGGCCAACGTCCTGACTTTC
TRBV6-5	.	TRBJ2-2	.	CASSYSATGELFF	TGTGCCAGCAGTTACTCAGCGACCGGGGAGCTGTTTTTT
TRBV11-3	TRBD2	TRBJ2-7	.	CASSYGLAGAYEQYF	TGTGCCAGCAGCTACGGACTAGCGGGGGCCTACGAGCAGTACTTC